Following are 14 T cell receptor beta chains from one sample sequenced in a study of blood T cells in healthy people across ages (dated by TCRdb to between 2015 and 2017). Libraries were made using 5' RACE. Data came from an Illumina HiSeq 2500. A second PCR of roughly 6 to 11 cycles was run with a J-beta primer mix and a sample-barcoded 5' primer. TCRdb passed the public sequencing reads through fastp at Q25 and MiXCR, retaining productive beta sequences. Rows are unified per CDR3 protein, each entry keeping the most common DNA and genes. The sample includes around 1,100,000 distinct CDR3 sequences, with less than 45% observed a single time. The ten largest clones add up to 10% to 15% of the sample. The sequencing sample was made of blood. The receptors shown here come from a man between 18 and 35 years old in good health.

In DNA, the CDR3 is TGTGCCAGCAGCTTAGACGACAATGAGCAGTACTTC. Translated: CASSLDDNEQYF. V is TRBV7-9 and J is TRBJ2-5; D is unclear. Trimming pared 1 base from V and 11 bases from J, leaving 11 bases between. Germline V lookup: CDR1 SEHNR, CDR2 FQNEAQ (reference sequence). The CDR3 spans 12 residues.

In its sample, this clonotype was seen many times. The gene calls are TRBV29-1 and TRBJ2-7; no clear D. This CDR3 spans 13 amino acids. The ends were cut back, 1 base at V and 0 bases at J, with 7 bases in the middle. Germline V gene sequence: CDR1 SQVTM, CDR2 ANQGSEA. The CDR3 reads CSVEGLSSYEQYF. The CDR3 DNA reads as TGCAGCGTTGAAGGACTGAGCTCCTACGAGCAGTACTTC.

This clonotype was counted many times. V gene TRBV7-2 combines with J gene TRBJ2-1, with a possible D match to TRBD1 (6 bases). V was trimmed by 1 base and J by 5 bases, leaving 12 bases between them. This CDR3 has 15 residues. Germline V lookup: CDR1 SGHTA, CDR2 FQGNSA. As DNA, the CDR3 is TGTGCCAGCAGCTTAGGGCCGGGACATAACAATGAGCAGTTCTTC. Translated: CASSLGPGHNNEQFF.

The chain joins TRBV6-1 to TRBJ1-1; no clear D gene. The CDR3 length is 13 residues. V gave up 5 bases and J gave up 0 bases, with 7 bases separating them. Germline V gene data show CDR1 as MNHNS and CDR2 as SASEGT. The CDR3, as DNA: TGTGCCAGCAGTCGTTGGTTGAACACTGAAGCTTTCTTT. This encodes CASSRWLNTEAFF.

V is TRBV5-1 and J is TRBJ2-5; TRBD1 matches 10 bases. Judging by the DNA end, TRBJ2-7 fits better; the J call may be wrong. Germline CDR1 reads SGHRS; CDR2 reads YFSETQ. The CDR3 loop spans 16 amino acids. The CDR3 nucleotides read TGCGCCAGCAGCATAGAGGGACAGGGGATTTTCTACGAGCAGTACTTC. This encodes CASSIEGQGIFYEQYF.

The rearrangement links TRBV7-9 to TRBJ2-5; no clear D gene. The V gene lost 3 bases and the J gene lost 4 bases, with 12 bases spanning the gap. CDR1 and CDR2 (germline): SEHNR, FQNEAQ (reference sequence). The CDR3 sequence is 14 residues long. The CDR3 reads CASSLTTPAETQYF. In DNA, the CDR3 is TGTGCCAGCAGCTTGACAACTCCTGCAGAGACCCAGTACTTC. The whole variable domain, filled in from reference TRBV7-9 and TRBJ2-5, reads DTGVSQNPRHKITKRGQNVTFRCDPISEHNRLYWYRQTLGQGPEFLTYFQNEAQLEKSRLLSDRFSAERPKGSFSTLEIQRTEQGDSAMYLCASSLTTPAETQYFGPGTRLLVL.

This sequence joins TRBV18 and TRBJ2-1; either TRBD1 or TRBD2 may fit D (6 bases each). The germline gives CDR1 KGHSH, CDR2 LQKENI. The V end lost 8 bases, the J end lost 7 bases, and 12 bases lay between the germline ends. This CDR3 contains 12 residues. CDR3 region: CASASGANEQFF. CDR3 nucleotides: TGTGCCAGCGCATCGGGGGCGAATGAGCAGTTCTTC.

This clonotype showed up just a few times. CDR3 protein: CASSADRHNQPQHF. Written as DNA, the CDR3 is TGTGCCAGCAGCGCCGACAGGCACAATCAGCCCCAGCATTTT. The V call is TRBV5-6, the J call TRBJ1-5, with a weak D call TRBD1 (6 bases). V was shortened by 4 bases and J by 3 bases, with 11 bases between the two germline ends. Germline-derived CDR1 and CDR2 are SGHDT and YYEEEE. The CDR3 has 14 amino acids.

J is TRBJ2-4 and V is TRBV20-1, with 8 bases matching TRBD2. J was trimmed by 5 bases and V by 5 bases; bases with no gene match: 5. Germline values: CDR1 DFQATT, CDR2 SNEGSKA (reference sequence). This CDR3 spans 13 amino acids. Here the CDR3 reads CSARSGAENIQYF. The CDR3 nucleotides read TGCAGTGCTCGTAGCGGGGCCGAAAACATTCAGTACTTC.

The chain is built from TRBV5-5 and TRBJ1-2, with D unresolved. This CDR3 is 14 amino acids long. Trimming took off 4 bases at V and 6 bases at J, with 16 bases between the two ends. Germline V lookup: CDR1 SGHKS, CDR2 YYEKEE (reference sequence). DNA of the CDR3: TGTGCCAGCAGCCGACTCCCCGCGTTAGATGGCTACACCTTC. Amino acid sequence: CASSRLPALDGYTF.

The chain has TRBV7-2 and TRBJ1-5, with D possibly matching TRBD1 (5 bases). From germline, CDR1 is SGHTA and CDR2 FQGNSA. V lost 3 bases to trimming and J lost 2 bases, with 14 bases between them. CDR3 size: 16 residues. In DNA, the CDR3 is TGTGCCAGCAGCTTTCAGAGGGGCGGGGGCAATCAGCCCCAGCATTTT. It yields the protein CASSFQRGGGNQPQHF.

This clonotype occurred once. V and J are TRBV2 and TRBJ2-1; D is unclear. V lost 6 bases to trimming and J lost 15 bases, with 18 bases between them. The germline V gene encodes CDR1 SNHLY and CDR2 FYNNEI. The CDR3 consists of 12 residues. CDR3: CASRAQPPPSFF. For the CDR3, the DNA is TGTGCCAGCAGGGCCCAGCCACCCCCGTCGTTCTTC.

The chain is built from TRBV30 and TRBJ1-1; D gene uncertain. Germline V gene lookup returns CDR1 GTSNPN and CDR2 SVGIG (reference sequence). This CDR3 is built from 14 residues. V lost 1 base and J 6 bases, leaving 15 bases between the germline ends. As DNA, the CDR3 is TGTGCCTGGAGTGGGCGGGATTATAAGGCTGAAGCTTTCTTT. Translation: CAWSGRDYKAEAFF.

This sequence joins TRBV20-1 and TRBJ1-5; D may be TRBD1 (6 bases). The germline CDR1 and CDR2 sequences are DFQATT and SNEGSKA (reference sequence). V was cut by 3 bases and J by 6 bases, with 12 bases left in between. This CDR3 is built from 13 residues. CDR3 amino acids: CSARDSSAQPQHF. In nucleotides, the CDR3 is TGCAGTGCTAGGGACAGTTCGGCTCAGCCCCAGCATTTT.